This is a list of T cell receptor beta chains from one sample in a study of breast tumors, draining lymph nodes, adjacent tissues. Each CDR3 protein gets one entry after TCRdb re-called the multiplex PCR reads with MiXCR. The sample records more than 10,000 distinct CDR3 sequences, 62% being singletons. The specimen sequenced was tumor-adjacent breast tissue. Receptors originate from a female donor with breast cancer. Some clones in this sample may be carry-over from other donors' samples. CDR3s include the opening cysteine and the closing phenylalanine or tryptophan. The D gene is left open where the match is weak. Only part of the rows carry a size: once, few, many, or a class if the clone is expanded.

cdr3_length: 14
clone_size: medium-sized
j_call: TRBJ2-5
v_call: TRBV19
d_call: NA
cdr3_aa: CASSIHISQETQYF
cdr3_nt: TGTGCCAGTAGTATCCATATTAGCCAAGAGACCCAGTACTTC

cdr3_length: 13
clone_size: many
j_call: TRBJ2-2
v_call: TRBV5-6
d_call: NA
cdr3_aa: CASKSVNTGELFF
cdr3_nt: TGTGCCAGCAAATCGGTGAACACCGGGGAGCTGTTTTTT

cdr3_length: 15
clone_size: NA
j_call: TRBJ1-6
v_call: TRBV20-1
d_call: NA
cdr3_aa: CSARSLHASESPLHF
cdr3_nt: TGCAGTGCTAGAAGCCTCCACGCGTCAGAGTCACCCCTCCACTTT

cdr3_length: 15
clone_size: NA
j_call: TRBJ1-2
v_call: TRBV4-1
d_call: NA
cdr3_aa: CASSQEIGRVDGYTF
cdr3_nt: TGCGCCAGCAGCCAAGAGATAGGAAGGGTCGATGGCTACACCTTC

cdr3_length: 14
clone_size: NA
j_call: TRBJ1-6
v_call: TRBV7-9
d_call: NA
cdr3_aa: CASSPETENSPLHF
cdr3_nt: TGTGCCAGCAGCCCCGAGACGGAGAATTCACCCCTCCACTTT

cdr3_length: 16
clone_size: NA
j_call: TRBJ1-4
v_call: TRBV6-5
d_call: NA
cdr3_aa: CASSYRPGPSNEKLFF
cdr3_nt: TGTGCCAGCAGTTACCGGCCAGGGCCATCTAATGAAAAACTGTTTTTT

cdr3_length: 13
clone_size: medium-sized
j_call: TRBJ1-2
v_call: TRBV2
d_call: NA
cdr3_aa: CASSEKLNYGYTF
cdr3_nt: TGTGCCAGCAGTGAAAAACTCAACTATGGCTACACCTTC

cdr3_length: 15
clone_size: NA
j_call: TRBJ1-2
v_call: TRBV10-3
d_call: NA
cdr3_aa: CAIRDNTGSINGYTF
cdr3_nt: TGTGCCATCAGGGATAATACAGGGAGTATTAATGGCTACACCTTC

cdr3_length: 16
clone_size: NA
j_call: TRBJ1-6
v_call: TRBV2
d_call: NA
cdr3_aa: CASSEAGIGGNSPLHF
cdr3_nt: TGTGCCAGCAGTGAAGCTGGTATAGGGGGAAATTCACCCCTCCACTTT

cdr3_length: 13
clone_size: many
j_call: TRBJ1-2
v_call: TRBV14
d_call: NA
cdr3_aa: CASSQSRNYGYTF
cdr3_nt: TGTGCCAGCAGCCAATCCAGAAACTATGGCTACACCTTC

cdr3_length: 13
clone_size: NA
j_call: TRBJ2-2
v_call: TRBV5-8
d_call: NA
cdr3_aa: CASSLDLTGELFF
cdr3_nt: TGTGCCAGCAGCTTGGACCTCACCGGGGAGCTGTTTTTT

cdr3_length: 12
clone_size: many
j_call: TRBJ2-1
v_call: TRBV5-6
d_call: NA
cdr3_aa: CASSPSGDEQFF
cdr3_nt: TGTGCCAGCAGTCCCTCGGGCGATGAGCAGTTCTTC

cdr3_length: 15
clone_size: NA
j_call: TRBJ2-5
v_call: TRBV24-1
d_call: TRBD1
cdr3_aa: CATSDTDRGRETQYF
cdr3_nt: TGTGCCACCAGTGATACGGACAGGGGGCGAGAGACCCAGTACTTC

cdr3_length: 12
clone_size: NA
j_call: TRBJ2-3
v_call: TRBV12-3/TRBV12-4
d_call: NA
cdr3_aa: CASSLGRGGQYF
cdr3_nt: TGTGCCAGCAGTTTAGGGCGAGGGGGGCAGTATTTT

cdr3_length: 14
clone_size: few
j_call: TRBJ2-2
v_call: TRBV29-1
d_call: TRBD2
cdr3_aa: CSVGLAVNTGELFF
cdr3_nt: TGCAGCGTCGGACTAGCGGTGAACACCGGGGAGCTGTTTTTT

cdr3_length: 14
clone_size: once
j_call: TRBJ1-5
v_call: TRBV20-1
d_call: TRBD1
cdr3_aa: CSASTGEGNQPQHF
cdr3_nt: TGCAGTGCATCTACAGGGGAGGGCAATCAGCCCCAGCATTTT

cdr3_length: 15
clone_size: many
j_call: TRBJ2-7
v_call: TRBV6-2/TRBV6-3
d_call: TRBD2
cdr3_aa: CASSARGRVNREQYF
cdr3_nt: TGTGCCAGCAGTGCCCGCGGGAGGGTTAATCGCGAGCAGTACTTC

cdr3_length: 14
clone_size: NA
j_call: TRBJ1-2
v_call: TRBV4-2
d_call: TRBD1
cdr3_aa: CASSQGQGAEGYTF
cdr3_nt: TGTGCCAGCAGCCAAGGACAGGGGGCGGAAGGCTACACCTTC

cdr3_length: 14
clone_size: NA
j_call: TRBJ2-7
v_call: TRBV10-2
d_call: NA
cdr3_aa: CASSEGGGGSEQYF
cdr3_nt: TGCGCCAGCAGTGAAGGGGGGGGGGGGTCCGAGCAGTACTTC

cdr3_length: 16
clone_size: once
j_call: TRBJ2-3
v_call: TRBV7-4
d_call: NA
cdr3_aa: CASSLGPGYRTDTQYF
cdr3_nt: TGTGCCAGCAGCTTAGGGCCAGGGTATCGAACAGATACGCAGTATTTT

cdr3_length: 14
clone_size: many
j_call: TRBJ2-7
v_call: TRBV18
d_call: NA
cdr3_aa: CASSPIGRVHEQYF
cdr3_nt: TGTGCCAGCTCACCAATAGGCAGAGTCCACGAGCAGTACTTC

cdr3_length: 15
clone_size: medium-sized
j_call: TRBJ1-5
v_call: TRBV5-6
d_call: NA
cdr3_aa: CASSFGWAGGQPQHF
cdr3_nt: TGTGCCAGCAGCTTTGGATGGGCGGGTGGACAGCCCCAGCATTTT

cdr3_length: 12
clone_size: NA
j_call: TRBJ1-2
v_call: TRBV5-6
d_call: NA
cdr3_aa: CASSLGVTGYTF
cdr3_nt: TGTGCCAGCAGCTTGGGGGTGACAGGCTACACCTTC